This TCR beta chain was documented in a study of neurological immune-mediated disorders. Study-level points and caveats: There were no CDR3 amino acid sequences shared by expanded clones across subjects, a result suggesting private repertoires in all groups. While HTLV-1-associated myelopathy showed the greatest TCR clonal expansion, multiple sclerosis showed the least, falling below healthy controls.

The CDR3 runs 15 residues. Trimming took 2 bases from V and 3 from J; bases not matched to a gene: 6. CDR1 DFQATT and CDR2 SNEGSKA come from the germline V gene (reference sequence). This clonotype was observed at least ten times. The antigen is undetermined. The method for making cDNA was 5'RACE, and it used 10-nucleotide random UMIs. Each CDR3 protein is one row after TCRdb ran MiXCR on the 5' RACE reads. Of some 24,000 distinct CDR3 sequences in the sample, around 15% were seen once. The sample comprised PBMCs. This TCR was sampled from a woman aged 35 to 49 with HTLV-1-associated myelopathy (HAM/TSP). The chain is built from TRBV20-1 and TRBJ2-3; TRBD1 agrees at 9 bases. CDR3 DNA: TGCAGTGCTAGATCTACAGGGGGCAGGACAGATACGCAGTATTTT. It codes for CSARSTGGRTDTQYF.